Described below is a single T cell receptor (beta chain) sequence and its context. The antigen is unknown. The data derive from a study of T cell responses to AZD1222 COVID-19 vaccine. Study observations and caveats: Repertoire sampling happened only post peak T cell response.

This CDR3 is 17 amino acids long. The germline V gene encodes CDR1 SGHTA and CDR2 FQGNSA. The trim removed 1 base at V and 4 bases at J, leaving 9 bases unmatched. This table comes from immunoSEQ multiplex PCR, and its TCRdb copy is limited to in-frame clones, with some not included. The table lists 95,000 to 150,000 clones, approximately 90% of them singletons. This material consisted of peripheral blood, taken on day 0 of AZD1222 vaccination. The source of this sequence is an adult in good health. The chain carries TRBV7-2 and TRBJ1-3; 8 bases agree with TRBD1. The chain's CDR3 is CASSLGAGGARGNTIYF. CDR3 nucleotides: TGTGCCAGCAGCTTAGGAGCAGGGGGCGCGCGGGGAAACACCATATATTTT.